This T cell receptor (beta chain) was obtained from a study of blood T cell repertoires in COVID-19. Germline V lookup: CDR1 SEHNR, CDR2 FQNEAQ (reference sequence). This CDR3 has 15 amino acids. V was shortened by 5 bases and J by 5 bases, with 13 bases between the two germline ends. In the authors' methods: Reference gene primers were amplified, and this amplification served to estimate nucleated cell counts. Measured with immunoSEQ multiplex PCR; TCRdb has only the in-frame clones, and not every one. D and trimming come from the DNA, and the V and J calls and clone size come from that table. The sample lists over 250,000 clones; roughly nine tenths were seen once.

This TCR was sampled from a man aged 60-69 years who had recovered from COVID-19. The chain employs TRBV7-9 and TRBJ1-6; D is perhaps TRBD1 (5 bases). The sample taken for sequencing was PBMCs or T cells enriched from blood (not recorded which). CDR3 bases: TGTGCCAGCAGCATCTGGGGCGCGGATAATTCACCCCTCCACTTT. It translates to CASSIWGADNSPLHF.